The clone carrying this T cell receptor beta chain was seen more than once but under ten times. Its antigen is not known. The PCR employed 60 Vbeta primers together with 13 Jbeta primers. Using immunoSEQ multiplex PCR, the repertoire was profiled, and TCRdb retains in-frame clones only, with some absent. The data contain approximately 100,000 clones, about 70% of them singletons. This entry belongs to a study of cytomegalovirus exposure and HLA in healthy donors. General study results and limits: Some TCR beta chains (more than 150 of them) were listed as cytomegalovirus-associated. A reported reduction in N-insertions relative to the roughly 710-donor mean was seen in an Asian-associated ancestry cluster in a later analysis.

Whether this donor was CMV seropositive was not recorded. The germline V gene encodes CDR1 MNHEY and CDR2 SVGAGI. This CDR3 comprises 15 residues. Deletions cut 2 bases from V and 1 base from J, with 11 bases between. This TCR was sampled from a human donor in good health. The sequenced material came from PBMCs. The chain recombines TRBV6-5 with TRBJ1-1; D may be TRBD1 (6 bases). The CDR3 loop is CASSYSPQGNTEAFF. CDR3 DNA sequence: TGTGCCAGCAGTTACAGTCCACAGGGGAACACTGAAGCTTTCTTT.